What follows are 23 T cell receptor beta chains derived from one specimen sequenced in a study of regulatory T cells in long-lasting Graves disease. Time point noted: persistent/refractory GD, antithyroid drugs over 5 years with positive TRAb. PBMC RNA served as the TCR library source. According to the study, TCR beta libraries were built with iRepertoire HTBI primers and CDR3-region Arm-PCR. TCRdb re-called the multiplex PCR reads through MiXCR, storing one row per CDR3 protein. The table records about 470,000 distinct CDR3 sequences, around 21% of them present only once. The input for sequencing was peripheral blood mononuclear cells (PBMCs), taken when the disease was refractory, from a patient treated with antithyroid drugs. The receptors originated from a female donor with Graves disease.

The genes are TRBV5-4 and TRBJ1-2; no clear D gene. Germline V CDR1 and CDR2: SGHNT, YYREEE (reference sequence). V gave up 1 base and J gave up 7 bases, with 8 bases separating them. This CDR3 has 12 amino acids. CDR3 region: CASSLQAGGYTF. CDR3 bases: TGTGCCAGCAGCTTGCAGGCCGGTGGCTACACCTTC.

The gene calls are TRBV20-1 and TRBJ1-6; D may be TRBD1 (5 bases). In germline, CDR1 is DFQATT, CDR2 SNEGSKA (reference sequence). Trimming removed 3 bases from V and 13 bases from J, with 22 bases in between. This CDR3 is 15 amino acids long. In DNA form, the CDR3 reads TGCAGTGCTAGGGACCCTAGGTCCCTGGGGCTCCCCCTCCACTTT. As protein: CSARDPRSLGLPLHF.

This clonotype was seen many times. The genes are TRBV7-2 and TRBJ1-2; D is unresolved. The CDR3 extends over 12 amino acids. V was pared by 5 bases and J by 2 bases, with 6 bases between. Germline V gives CDR1 SGHTA, CDR2 FQGNSA. The CDR3 loop is CASSLTNYGYTF. The CDR3 region has the DNA TGTGCCAGCAGCCTCACAAACTATGGCTACACCTTC.

This chain links TRBV6-1 with TRBJ2-2; D uncertain. The CDR3 is made up of 15 amino acids. V lost 5 bases, J lost 0 bases, and 10 bases lay in between. The germline V gene has CDR1 MNHNS and CDR2 SASEGT. The CDR3 loop reads CASSPVRANTGELFF. CDR3 coding DNA: TGTGCCAGCAGTCCGGTACGAGCGAACACCGGGGAGCTGTTTTTT.

This clonotype has a handful of counts. The chain has TRBV5-6 and TRBJ2-7; D not certain. Germline loops: CDR1 SGHDT, CDR2 YYEEEE. With 2 bases removed from V and 2 bases from J, the gap between germline ends came to 11 bases. The CDR3 is 14 residues long. The CDR3 DNA sequence: TGTGCCAGCAGCTTTGTCACTGGCGCCTACGAGCAGTACTTC. Protein sequence: CASSFVTGAYEQYF.

This clonotype showed up many times. One junction end does not reproduce the germline sequence, and a read error may be involved. The rearrangement links TRBV5-1 to TRBJ1-1; D perhaps matches TRBD1 (6 bases). The CDR3 length is 12 residues. Germline V gene lookup returns CDR1 SGHRS and CDR2 YFSETQ. The CDR3 protein is CASSLQGTEAFF. CDR3 DNA: TGTGCCAGCAGTTTACAGGGTACTGAAGCTTTCTTT.

The rearrangement links TRBV20-1 to TRBJ1-1; tentative D call: TRBD1 (6 bases). Deletions cut 3 bases from V and 0 bases from J, with 8 bases between. The V gene's germline CDR1 is DFQATT and CDR2 SNEGSKA (reference sequence). The CDR3 is 13 amino acids. The CDR3 DNA follows: TGCAGTGCTAGGCGGACAGTGAACACTGAAGCTTTCTTT. It specifies CSARRTVNTEAFF.

Many counts were recorded for this clonotype. The genes are TRBV12-3 or TRBV12-4 and TRBJ2-7, with no clear D. CDR3 length: 12 amino acids. Trimming took 5 bases from V and 6 from J, leaving 11 bases between them. In DNA form, the CDR3 reads TGTGCCAGCAGTCGAGATACCGGCGAGCAGTACTTC. Protein: CASSRDTGEQYF.

This clonotype was observed many times. The chain has TRBV6-1 and TRBJ2-7; D unresolved. Trimming cost V 5 bases and J 4 bases, with 15 bases left between them. This CDR3 has 14 amino acids. CDR1 MNHNS and CDR2 SASEGT come from the germline V gene. CDR3 DNA sequence: TGTGCCAGCAGTACTGCCAATGATCCGTACGAGCAGTACTTC. Protein: CASSTANDPYEQYF.

In its sample, this clonotype was seen many times. The chain employs TRBV29-1 and TRBJ1-4; 7 bases fit TRBD1. Germline CDR1 and CDR2: SQVTM and ANQGSEA. The CDR3 spans 12 residues. V lost 7 bases, J lost 13 bases, and 12 bases stayed unmatched. CDR3 DNA: TGCAGCGCATACAGGGGCGCCGATGGACTGTTTTTT. This encodes CSAYRGADGLFF.

The V and J genes are TRBV29-1 and TRBJ2-7; 8 nucleotides align to TRBD2. Germline V gene sequence: CDR1 SQVTM, CDR2 ANQGSEA. Unmatched junction bases numbered 7, after V lost 5 bases and J lost 4 bases. CDR3 length equals 13 residues. CDR3 bases: TGCAGCGTTTCCGGGACTAGTATGTACGAGCAGTACTTC. Protein sequence: CSVSGTSMYEQYF.

The chain couples TRBV6-2 or TRBV6-3 to TRBJ2-5, with a weak D call TRBD1 (6 bases). The DNA matches TRBJ2-1 better at its end, which makes the J call doubtful. This CDR3 has 16 amino acids. Germline-derived CDR1 and CDR2 are MNHEY and SVGEGT. CDR3 DNA: TGTGCCAGCAGTTCAAAAGGACTCACAGGGAACAATGAGCAGTTCTTC. Protein product: CASSSKGLTGNNEQFF.

This clonotype appeared many times. This rearrangement joins TRBV28 to TRBJ2-7, with D uncertain. Germline V lookup: CDR1 MDHEN, CDR2 SYDVKM. V lost 6 bases and J 2 bases, leaving 5 bases between the germline ends. The length of the CDR3 is 11 residues. In DNA form, the CDR3 reads TGTGCCAGCAGGGCCGCCTACGAGCAGTACTTC. Translating gives CASRAAYEQYF. Complete variable domain (other parts from reference TRBV28 and TRBJ2-7): DVKVTQSSRYLVKRTGEKVFLECVQDMDHENMFWYRQDPGLGLRLIYFSYDVKMKEKGDIPEGYSVSREKKERFSLILESASTNQTSMYLCASRAAYEQYFGPGTRLTVT.

The chain links TRBV29-1 to TRBJ2-3; maybe TRBD2 (6 bases). Between the trimmed V and J ends, which lost 6 bases and 4 bases, there was a span of 14 bases. This CDR3 is built from 13 residues. Germline V CDR1 and CDR2: SQVTM, ANQGSEA. The CDR3 is CSVRGRFADTQYF. Here the CDR3 DNA reads TGCAGCGTCCGGGGGAGGTTTGCAGATACGCAGTATTTT.

This clonotype was seen a handful of times. The CDR3 loop is CSVEEGANTGELFF. Here the CDR3 DNA reads TGCAGCGTTGAAGAAGGGGCTAACACCGGGGAGCTGTTTTTT. This rearrangement joins TRBV29-1 to TRBJ2-2; TRBD1 is a possible D gene (5 bases). Trimming removed 0 bases at V and 2 bases at J, with 7 bases between. The V gene's germline CDR1 is SQVTM and CDR2 ANQGSEA. This CDR3 comprises 14 residues.

This clonotype was recorded only once. The chain links TRBV18 to TRBJ2-7; D call uncertain. Per the germline V gene, CDR1 is KGHSH and CDR2 is LQKENI. The CDR3 is made up of 13 amino acids. Trimming cost V 6 bases and J 1 base, with 10 bases left between them. CDR3: CASSQEDSYEQYF. DNA for the CDR3: TGTGCCAGCTCCCAGGAAGATTCCTACGAGCAGTACTTC.

The gene calls are TRBV28 and TRBJ1-1; unclear D gene. V was shortened by 5 bases and J by 0 bases, with 13 bases between the two germline ends. Germline CDR1 MDHEN, CDR2 SYDVKM. There are 15 residues in the CDR3. The CDR3 DNA reads as TGTGCCAGCAGTCTAATCGATGGAATGAACACTGAAGCTTTCTTT. Translated, it gives CASSLIDGMNTEAFF.

The chain employs TRBV19 and TRBJ2-1; tentatively, D is TRBD1 or TRBD2 (5 bases each). Trimming cost V 7 bases and J 10 bases, with 20 bases left between them. This CDR3 spans 14 amino acids. The germline V gene encodes CDR1 LNHDA and CDR2 SQIVND (reference sequence). The CDR3 loop reads CASKGLAPVGEQFF. The CDR3 DNA sequence: TGTGCCAGTAAGGGGCTAGCCCCAGTGGGGGAGCAGTTCTTC.

In this sample, this clonotype turned up many times. The chain employs TRBV18 and TRBJ2-7, with D perhaps matching TRBD1 (5 bases). The germline V gene encodes CDR1 KGHSH and CDR2 LQKENI. CDR3 length equals 14 residues. Trimming left V 2 bases short and J 1 base short, with 9 bases between. In DNA form, the CDR3 reads TGTGCCAGCTCACCATCCCAGGGATCCTACGAGCAGTACTTC. Protein product: CASSPSQGSYEQYF.

The chain uses TRBV7-8 and TRBJ1-1; no definite D call. Germline CDR1 and CDR2: SGHVS and FQNEAQ. With 0 bases removed from V and 1 base from J, the gap between germline ends came to 15 bases. The CDR3 length is 17 residues. CDR3 in amino acids: CASSLAVVFLANTEAFF. In nucleotides, the CDR3 is TGTGCCAGCAGCTTAGCGGTAGTATTCCTTGCGAACACTGAAGCTTTCTTT. The variable domain in full, completed from reference TRBV7-8 and TRBJ1-1, reads GAGVSQSPRYKVAKRGQDVALRCDPISGHVSLFWYQQALGQGPEFLTYFQNEAQLDKSGLPSDRFFAERPEGSVSTLKIQRTQQEDSAVYLCASSLAVVFLANTEAFFGQGTRLTVV.

This clonotype was seen repeatedly, ten times or more. The rearrangement uses TRBV6-5 and TRBJ2-7; TRBD2 is a possible D gene (5 bases). The V gene lost 4 bases and the J gene lost 0 bases, with 34 bases spanning the gap. This CDR3 spans 22 amino acids. Germline V lookup: CDR1 MNHEY, CDR2 SVGAGI. The CDR3 reads CASSSKYSGVSSLPRSSYEQYF. In nucleotides, the CDR3 is TGTGCCAGCAGTTCGAAATACAGCGGAGTCAGCTCCTTACCCCGCAGCTCCTACGAGCAGTACTTC.

This chain connects TRBV3-1 to TRBJ2-2, with TRBD2 as a possible D gene (6 bases). Germline V gene sequence: CDR1 LGHDT, CDR2 YNNKEL (reference sequence). This CDR3 comprises 18 residues. The germline V and J ends were trimmed by 7 bases and 0 bases, with 21 bases remaining between them. CDR3 amino acids: CASTTSGGITANTGELFF. Written as DNA, the CDR3 is TGTGCCAGCACCACTTCCGGGGGAATAACAGCGAACACCGGGGAGCTGTTTTTT.

As regards this clonotype: A junction end diverges from the germline sequence, so it may reflect a read error. J is TRBJ2-7 and V is TRBV7-9; D is unresolved. Germline CDR1 SEHNR, CDR2 FQNEAQ (reference sequence). The CDR3 is 12 amino acids. The CDR3 region has the DNA TGTGCCGGCAGCTTAGGGCCCAACGAGCAGTACTTC. Protein sequence: CAGSLGPNEQYF. Using reference TRBV7-9 and TRBJ2-7 for the parts outside the CDR3, the full variable domain is DTGVSQNPRHKITKRGQNVTFRCDPISEHNRLYWYRQTLGQGPEFLTYFQNEAQLEKSRLLSDRFSAERPKGSFSTLEIQRTEQGDSAMYLCAGSLGPNEQYFGPGTRLTVT.